One and the same sample provided the 22 T cell receptor beta chains below, sequenced in a study of blood T cell repertoires in COVID-19. TCRdb keeps only in-frame clones here, not all; method: immunoSEQ multiplex PCR. The data hold approximately 200,000 clones, with 82% observed a single time. Sequences were obtained from PBMCs or T cells enriched from blood (not recorded which). The receptors originated from a man between 40 and 49 years old who had recovered from COVID-19.

This clone was observed a few times. The chain combines TRBV18 with TRBJ1-2; 7 positions match TRBD1. J lost 3 bases, V lost 4 bases, and 11 bases had no gene match. CDR3 size: 16 residues. Germline assignment: CDR1 KGHSH and CDR2 LQKENI. CDR3 nucleotides: TGTGCCAGCTCACTATCATACACCGGGACAGACTATGGCTACACCTTC. Translating gives CASSLSYTGTDYGYTF.

The chain uses TRBV5-1 and TRBJ2-1; 14 bases match TRBD2. Germline V CDR1 and CDR2: SGHRS, YFSETQ. The CDR3 runs to 15 residues. V shed 4 bases and J 9 bases; nucleotides not matched to a gene: 6. CDR3 DNA: TGCGCCAGCAGCCCAGGACTAGCGGGAGGCACTGAGCAGTTCTTC. It translates to CASSPGLAGGTEQFF.

In its sample, this clone was seen a few times. The V gene is TRBV9, the J gene TRBJ1-2; D is ambiguous. Germline CDR1 reads SGDLS; CDR2 reads YYNGEE. V lost 0 bases and J 7 bases, leaving 13 bases between the germline ends. The CDR3 is 14 amino acids. The CDR3 DNA reads as TGTGCCAGCAGCGTAGTTCCTCCCCCAGGTGGCTACACCTTC. Its translation: CASSVVPPPGGYTF.

This rearrangement joins TRBV12-3 or TRBV12-4 to TRBJ1-5; D is unresolved. The CDR3 totals 13 residues. V lost 6 bases, J lost 2 bases, and 8 bases lay in between. In DNA, the CDR3 is TGTGCCAGCAGGGGAGCGGGCAATCAGCCCCAGCATTTT. Protein sequence: CASRGAGNQPQHF.

The rearrangement uses TRBV6-2 or TRBV6-3 and TRBJ1-4, with a weak D call TRBD1 (5 bases). Trimming shortened V by 1 base and J by 8 bases, and 11 bases separated the two germline ends. CDR3 length equals 14 residues. Germline values: CDR1 MNHEY, CDR2 SVGEGT. The DNA of the CDR3 is TGTGCCAGCAGTTACTTGGCGGCAGGGGAAAAACTGTTTTTT. It translates to CASSYLAAGEKLFF.

This chain connects TRBV7-2 to TRBJ1-5; D not certain. The CDR3 is 15 residues long. Per germline, CDR1 SGHTA and CDR2 FQGNSA. Trimming cost V 0 bases and J 5 bases, with 11 bases left between them. CDR3 sequence (DNA): TGTGCCAGCAGCTTAGCCGGCGGGTTATATCAGCCCCAGCATTTT. It translates to CASSLAGGLYQPQHF.

The chain links TRBV4-2 to TRBJ1-4; 8 bases match TRBD1. Germline CDR1 LGHNA, CDR2 YNFKEQ. The ends lost 0 bases at V and 7 bases at J; junction bases unmatched: 10. The CDR3 has 17 amino acids. The CDR3 region is CASSQEMVYRGSEKLFF. The CDR3 bases are TGTGCCAGCAGCCAAGAAATGGTGTACAGGGGGAGTGAAAAACTGTTTTTT.

The CDR3 protein is CAWGAGYSNQPQHF. The DNA of the CDR3 is TGTGCCTGGGGAGCCGGTTATAGCAATCAGCCCCAGCATTTT. The chain combines TRBV30 with TRBJ1-5; D remains unclear. The V end was cut by 5 bases, the J end by 0 bases, with 11 bases between. The CDR3 runs to 14 residues. Looked up from germline, CDR1 is GTSNPN and CDR2 is SVGIG (reference sequence).

V usage is TRBV30 and J usage is TRBJ1-1, with D possibly matching TRBD1 (5 bases). V was cut by 2 bases and J by 0 bases, with 16 bases left in between. Per the germline V gene, CDR1 is GTSNPN and CDR2 is SVGIG (reference sequence). The CDR3 is made up of 16 amino acids. The CDR3 DNA reads as TGTGCCTGGAGTAAAGTCAGGGAAGGCGTGAACACTGAAGCTTTCTTT. Its translation is CAWSKVREGVNTEAFF.

The rearrangement links TRBV18 to TRBJ1-3, with 7 nucleotides matching TRBD1. The CDR3 length is 14 residues. Germline V CDR1 and CDR2: KGHSH, LQKENI. V trimming: 3 bases; J trimming: 2 bases; junction bases outside the gene matches: 1. The CDR3, as DNA: TGTGCCAGCTCACCGGGACAGACTGGAAACACCATATATTTT. This gives the protein CASSPGQTGNTIYF.

The chain is built from TRBV7-2 and TRBJ2-3; D is possibly TRBD2 (6 bases). Germline loops: CDR1 SGHTA, CDR2 FQGNSA. The CDR3 covers 12 residues. Trimming took 2 bases from V and 7 from J, leaving 7 bases between them. The CDR3 region is CASSLLAHTQYF. CDR3 DNA sequence: TGTGCCAGCAGCTTACTAGCGCATACGCAGTATTTT. The entire variable domain, with the rest obtained from reference TRBV7-2 and TRBJ2-3, is as follows: GAGVSQSPSNKVTEKGKDVELRCDPISGHTALYWYRQSLGQGLEFLIYFQGNSAPDKSGLPSDRFSAERTGGSVSTLTIQRTQQEDSAVYLCASSLLAHTQYFGPGTRLTVL.

The CDR3 DNA is TGTGCCAGTAGTACTATAGCGGAAACTAATGAGCAGTTCTTC. Translated, it gives CASSTIAETNEQFF. The chain couples TRBV19 to TRBJ2-1; D perhaps matches TRBD2 (6 bases). Looked up from germline, CDR1 is LNHDA and CDR2 is SQIVND (reference sequence). V lost 4 bases to trimming and J lost 7 bases, with 14 bases between them. The CDR3 runs to 14 residues.

The chain links TRBV27 to TRBJ1-2; the D gene is possibly TRBD1 (6 bases). Germline assignment: CDR1 MNHEY and CDR2 SMNVEV (reference sequence). This CDR3 has 12 residues. With 6 bases removed from V and 10 bases from J, the gap between germline ends came to 15 bases. This chain's CDR3 is CASRPKTGFYTF. CDR3 coding DNA: TGTGCCAGCAGACCCAAAACAGGGTTCTACACCTTC.

J is TRBJ2-5 and V is TRBV27; weak D call: TRBD1 (5 bases). This CDR3 is built from 11 residues. V lost 5 bases and J 4 bases, leaving 5 bases between the germline ends. Germline V gives CDR1 MNHEY, CDR2 SMNVEV (reference sequence). DNA for the CDR3: TGTGCCAGCAGTCAGGGAGAGACCCAGTACTTC. This encodes CASSQGETQYF.

This sequence joins TRBV30 and TRBJ2-7; 8 bases agree with TRBD1. The CDR3 length is 14 residues. Germline V gene data show CDR1 as GTSNPN and CDR2 as SVGIG (reference sequence). The trim removed 2 bases at V and 2 bases at J, leaving 5 bases unmatched. Here the CDR3 DNA reads TGTGCCTGGAGTTACAGGGGGTTTCCCTACGAGCAGTACTTC. It is translated as CAWSYRGFPYEQYF.

This clone was seen a single time. The chain employs TRBV12-3 or TRBV12-4 and TRBJ1-2; D remains unclear. The CDR3 spans 12 residues. V was trimmed by 1 base and J by 7 bases, leaving 7 bases between them. The DNA for the CDR3 is TGTGCCAGCAGTTTAGTGGCGGGTGGCTACACCTTC. Translation gives CASSLVAGGYTF.

This sequence joins TRBV19 and TRBJ1-5; 7 bases match TRBD1. Germline V lookup: CDR1 LNHDA, CDR2 SQIVND (reference sequence). V lost 4 bases and J lost 5; bases outside the gene matches: 8. The CDR3 totals 15 residues. CDR3 protein: CASSRGTGEDQPQHF. CDR3 DNA: TGTGCCAGTAGTAGGGGAACAGGGGAAGATCAGCCCCAGCATTTT.

The rearrangement uses TRBV19 and TRBJ2-2; D unclear. Trimming took 1 base from V and 7 from J, leaving 7 bases between them. Per germline, CDR1 LNHDA and CDR2 SQIVND (reference sequence). The CDR3 runs to 13 residues. The CDR3: CASSIAGGGELFF. CDR3 sequence (DNA): TGTGCCAGTAGTATAGCTGGCGGCGGGGAGCTGTTTTTT.

The chain uses TRBV5-5 and TRBJ1-2, with D unclear. Germline CDR1 is SGHKS and CDR2 is YYEKEE (reference sequence). Between the trimmed V and J ends, which lost 6 bases and 3 bases, there was a span of 15 bases. The CDR3 is 14 amino acids. The chain's CDR3 is CASKWQLEDYGYTF. Written as DNA, the CDR3 is TGTGCCAGCAAATGGCAGCTCGAGGACTATGGCTACACCTTC.

The rearrangement links TRBV18 to TRBJ2-3; D gene unclear. The CDR3 is 15 amino acids. The germline V gene encodes CDR1 KGHSH and CDR2 LQKENI. The ends were cut back, 0 bases at V and 4 bases at J, with 11 bases in the middle. CDR3 loop: CASSPPTESPDTQYF. CDR3 DNA sequence: TGTGCCAGCTCACCACCAACGGAGTCGCCAGATACGCAGTATTTT.

For this clone: The same CDR3 also results from other DNA sequences found in this sample. This chain links TRBV9 with TRBJ1-2; 8 nucleotides line up with TRBD1. CDR1 and CDR2 (germline): SGDLS, YYNGEE. The ends lost 0 bases at V and 8 bases at J; junction bases unmatched: 0. The CDR3 is made up of 12 amino acids. CDR3 sequence: CASSVGQGGYTF. The CDR3 nucleotides read TGTGCCAGCAGCGTAGGACAGGGGGGCTACACCTTC.

This chain joins TRBV4-2 and TRBJ2-5; TRBD1 aligns across 9 bases. The CDR3 is made up of 15 amino acids. The V gene's germline CDR1 is LGHNA and CDR2 YNFKEQ. Unmatched junction bases numbered 4, after V lost 0 bases and J lost 5 bases. The CDR3 reads CASSQEGQGGETQYF. The CDR3 DNA sequence: TGTGCCAGCAGCCAAGAGGGACAGGGTGGGGAGACCCAGTACTTC.